This record covers a single T cell receptor (beta chain). There is no known antigen for this receptor. Base qualities are missing; no much larger clone stands one base away. The record originates from a study of blood T cell repertoires in COVID-19 (dated by TCRdb to about 2020). Some background on the complete study: The collaborator samples originated in the United States, Italy and Spain and spanned the acute and convalescent phases of COVID-19. The prospective study material was composed of cDNA or gDNA derived from T cells, B-cell-depleted T cells, or PBMCs. Subjects who had been exposed to COVID-19, were actively infected with it, or had recovered from it provided the deeply sampled blood TCRbeta repertoires that made up the dataset. A freely available public database, intended as a resource for researchers studying the immune response to SARS-CoV-2, is where the repertoires were released. Samples were obtained from the ongoing ImmuneRACE study (first 160 participants) and from about 1,300 subjects provided by 6 global collaborators. Nearly every sample came with metadata listing a de-identified subject ID, COVID-19 status, age in years and sex. Where available, HLA class I and class II types were obtained from metadata supplied by the sample provider rather than from assay-based typing. Findings and caveats that apply to the study as a whole: How much clinical and demographic metadata was included differed by source and by participant, and the metadata was provided uncurated.

The immunoSEQ Assay, a bias-controlled multiplex PCR, was used to amplify TCRbeta CDR3 regions from genomic DNA. For the original study's pipeline: Nucleated cell counts per sample were estimated from amplification of reference gene primers within the assay. To quantify the absolute abundance of each unique TCRbeta CDR3 rearrangement, sequence reads were collapsed and filtered. For each sample, productive Simpson clonality was calculated as the square root of Simpson's diversity index over productive rearrangements. TCRdb stores this immuneACCESS table with in-frame sequences only. Part of the clones is absent; in the studies checked, under half of the shortfall reflects unresolved V genes, and no reason is known for the rest. V and J calls and clone size come straight from that table; D and trimming were deduced from the DNA. This sample gives some 140,000 clones in total; approximately 87% of them show up just once. Of the sample, 2% to 2.5% is held by the ten largest clones.

Each collaborating institution followed its own protocols to collect whole blood in K2EDTA tubes. For TCRbeta analysis, collaborators shipped samples in one of three forms: frozen whole blood, isolated PBMCs, or DNA extracted from either of those sample types. This clonotype originated in a man between 45 and 60 years old with active COVID-19. The sequenced sample consisted of peripheral blood.

DNA sequence: TGTGCCAGCAGCTTAAAAAGAGGCACTGAAGCTTTCTTT. Translated, it reads CASSLKRGTEAFF. The rearranged segments are TRBV7-3 and TRBJ1-1; confidence is insufficient to name the D gene. The CDR3 runs 13 residues from the cysteine to the phenylalanine. CDR3 DNA only is kept here, 39 bases in frame from base 1. From the germline V gene, CDR1 is SGHTA and CDR2 is FQGTGA. Cut back by 1 base and 4 bases, the V and J ends lie 7 bases apart.